Sequencing of this T cell receptor (beta chain) was carried out in a study of regulatory T cells in long-lasting Graves disease. Building of the TCR beta libraries involved iRepertoire HTBI primers and Arm-PCR of CDR3 regions. A single record per CDR3 protein comes from TCRdb applying MiXCR to the multiplex PCR reads. The sample gives around 450,000 distinct CDR3 sequences, around a fifth of which show up once; about 7% is in the top ten. The CDR3 has 12 amino acids. Germline-derived CDR1 and CDR2 are DFQATT and SNEGSKA (reference sequence). The ends were cut back, 6 bases at V and 1 base at J, with 9 bases in the middle. Documented time point: persistent/refractory GD, antithyroid drugs over 5 years with positive TRAb. PBMCs were the source of the RNA used for TCR sequencing. This clonotype appeared many times.

The chain links TRBV20-1 to TRBJ1-1; D is ambiguous. This clonotype was sampled from a female donor with Graves disease. The material sequenced was peripheral blood mononuclear cells (PBMCs), taken when the disease was refractory, from a patient treated with antithyroid drugs. The CDR3 sequence is CSAPRGNTEAFF. As DNA, the CDR3 is TGCAGTGCCCCTCGTGGGAACACTGAAGCTTTCTTT.